The clone carrying this TCR beta chain occurred many times. Antigen specificity is unknown. The data originate from a study of CD8 T cells in ankylosing spondylitis. Findings of the study overall: Ankylosing spondylitis blood appeared to be characterized by a TCR beta motif of eight highly homologous variants. Clones linked to disease, bearing a CD8+ phenotype, were relatively rare in peripheral blood. Matched ankylosing spondylitis synovial fluid reportedly contained a significantly enriched population of disease-linked clones.

The J segment lost 4 bases and the V segment lost 4 bases, leaving 5 bases of the junction unmatched. Per the germline V gene, CDR1 is LGHDT and CDR2 is YNNKEL (reference sequence). This CDR3 comprises 15 residues. Quantitative barcoded 5'-RACE was used to prepare TCR beta libraries. TCRdb passed the 5' RACE reads through MiXCR, listing each CDR3 protein once. This table holds approximately 520,000 distinct CDR3 sequences, about 5.4% found once. The sequence was collected from a male donor with ankylosing spondylitis. This chain links TRBV3-1 with TRBJ2-3; the match to TRBD1 covers 10 bases. Sequencing was carried out using blood, either unsorted or a sorted T cell fraction (not recorded which). The CDR3 spells CASSPWTGGADTQYF. For the CDR3, the DNA is TGTGCCAGCAGCCCCTGGACAGGGGGGGCAGATACGCAGTATTTT.